The rows below give T cell receptor beta chains drawn from one sample of a study of shared clonotypes between healthy human individuals. Clones were read by immunoSEQ multiplex PCR, and TCRdb kept only the in-frame ones, dropping some. There are about 460,000 clones in the sample; 77% occur only once, and about 12% lies in the top ten. The sequencing sample was made of PBMCs. These receptors all come from a woman aged 40 to 55 in good health. Some clones in this sample may be carry-over from other donors' samples. Each CDR3 is given with its conserved first and last residue. The D gene is left open where the match is weak. A row's size may be missing; if present it is once, few, many or a size class.

>-|-|TRBJ1-2|15|TRBV9
TGTGCCAGCAGCGTAGCTACGGTTTTTAACTATGGCTACACCTTC
CASSVATVFNYGYTF
>-|-|TRBJ2-6|15|TRBV11-3
TGTGCCAGCAGCCCCACAGGAGCTGGGGCCAACGTCCTGACTTTC
CASSPTGAGANVLTF
>TRBD2|-|TRBJ2-7|16|TRBV4-3
TGCGCCAGCAGCCAAACTCCCGGAGGGGAGGGCTACGAGCAGTACTTC
CASSQTPGGEGYEQYF
>-|-|TRBJ1-3|15|TRBV5-1
TGCGCCAGCAGCTTAGGGACGTTCTCTGGAAACACCATATATTTT
CASSLGTFSGNTIYF
>TRBD2|-|TRBJ2-3|16|TRBV25-1
TGTGCCAGCAGGATCAGCGGGGGAGACGGGACAGATACGCAGTATTTT
CASRISGGDGTDTQYF
>-|-|TRBJ1-4|14|TRBV5-6
TGTGCCAGCAGCTCTTGGACGGGGATGCGGGCTCTGTTTTTT
CASSSWTGMRALFF
>TRBD2|-|TRBJ2-7|14|TRBV9
TGTGCCAGCAGCTCGGGACTAAGGATTTACGAGCAGTACTTC
CASSSGLRIYEQYF
>-|-|TRBJ2-1|14|TRBV28
TGTGCCAGCAGTTTTCGCGGGTCCTACAATGAGCAGTTCTTC
CASSFRGSYNEQFF
>-|-|TRBJ1-5|16|TRBV6-1
TGTGCCAGCAGTGAAAGTTTTCAGGCAGGTAATCAGCCCCAGCATTTT
CASSESFQAGNQPQHF
>-|-|TRBJ1-1|13|TRBV19
TGTGCCAGTAGTATCCAAGGGAACACTGAAGCTTTCTTT
CASSIQGNTEAFF
>TRBD2|once|TRBJ2-7|14|TRBV5-8
TGTGCCAGCAGCGGGGGACTAGCGGGAGACGCCCAGTACTTC
CASSGGLAGDAQYF
>TRBD2|-|TRBJ2-5|16|TRBV9
TGTGCCAGCAGCCCCTTAGCGGGAACCTCCCAAGAGACCCAGTACTTC
CASSPLAGTSQETQYF
>-|-|TRBJ1-1|12|TRBV4-1
TGCGCCAGCAGCCAAATGTACACTGAAGCTTTCTTT
CASSQMYTEAFF
>TRBD1|-|TRBJ2-1|12|TRBV2
TGTGCCAGCAGTGAAAGTAGGGACAGGGGGGTCTTC
CASSESRDRGVF
>-|once|TRBJ1-1|16|TRBV18
TGTGCCAGCTCACCCCCGTTTAGCGGTGCGAACACTGAAGCTTTCTTT
CASSPPFSGANTEAFF
>-|-|TRBJ1-4|17|TRBV5-1
TGCGCCAGCAGCTCCCTGGGGCAGCCTGCAACTAATGAAAAACTGTTTTTT
CASSSLGQPATNEKLFF
>-|-|TRBJ2-3|13|TRBV27
TGTGCCAGCAGTCCCTCGGCGGGATCTACGCAGTATTTT
CASSPSAGSTQYF
>-|many|TRBJ2-7|15|TRBV4-2
TGTGCCAGCAGCCAAGAAGGAGATGTATCCTACGAGCAGTACTTC
CASSQEGDVSYEQYF
>TRBD1|-|TRBJ2-3|14|TRBV4-1
TGCGCCAGCAGCCAAAAGGGGGCGGGTGATACGCAGTATTTT
CASSQKGAGDTQYF
>TRBD2|few|TRBJ2-3|13|TRBV28
TGTGCCAGCAGATCCGCTAGCGGGTATACGCAGTATTTT
CASRSASGYTQYF
>-|many|TRBJ1-2|15|TRBV6-5
TGTGCCAGCAGTTATTCGACTGAGGGGAACTATGGCTACACCTTC
CASSYSTEGNYGYTF
>-|many|TRBJ1-2|13|TRBV7-2
TGTGCCAGCAGCTTAAACAGGGCCTATGGCTACACCTTC
CASSLNRAYGYTF
>-|-|TRBJ1-1|15|TRBV7-9
TGTGCCAGCAGCTTAGAGCCAGGGAGAGTCGCTGAAGCTTTCTTT
CASSLEPGRVAEAFF
>-|-|TRBJ1-2|13|TRBV19
TGTGCCAGTACCAGGACAGAATACTATGGCTACACCTTC
CASTRTEYYGYTF
>-|-|TRBJ2-1|14|TRBV27
TGTGCCAGCAGTTTATCGCCTAGCGTCAGGGGCCAGTTCTTC
CASSLSPSVRGQFF
>-|few|TRBJ2-7|15|TRBV27
TGTGCCAGTCCAGAGGGCAGGCGCCCCCCCTACGAGCAGTACTTC
CASPEGRRPPYEQYF
>-|-|TRBJ1-2|14|TRBV27
TGTGCCAGCACCGCCCTATCGGGGTCCTATGGCTACACCTTC
CASTALSGSYGYTF
>-|-|TRBJ1-2|15|TRBV19
TGTGCCAGTAGCCTCCCTCAGGGTTATATGGATGGCTACACCTTC
CASSLPQGYMDGYTF
>TRBD2|once|TRBJ2-7|16|TRBV5-1
TGCGCCAGCAGCGTACAAACTAGCGGGAGCGTGAACGAGCAGTACTTC
CASSVQTSGSVNEQYF
>-|few|TRBJ1-1|15|TRBV6-1
TGTGCCAGCAGGTCGGGTCGCATCATGAACACTGAAGCTTTCTTT
CASRSGRIMNTEAFF
>TRBD1|few|TRBJ1-2|17|TRBV11-2
TGTGCCAGCAGCTTGCGTTCTGGGACAGGGGCTAACTATGGCTACACCTTC
CASSLRSGTGANYGYTF
>-|-|TRBJ2-1|15|TRBV27
TGTGCCAGCAGTCGTCCAGGGTCAGCATTCAATGAGCAGTTCTTC
CASSRPGSAFNEQFF
>-|few|TRBJ2-3|13|TRBV28
TGTGCCACCCTAGGGGGTTGGACAGATACGCAGTATTTT
CATLGGWTDTQYF
>TRBD1|-|TRBJ2-3|15|TRBV19
TGTGCCAGTAGTATAGAAACAGGGGCACCAGATACGCAGTATTTT
CASSIETGAPDTQYF
>-|-|TRBJ1-1|10|TRBV20-1
TGCAGTGCTGCCGCCTATGAAGCTTTCTTT
CSAAAYEAFF
>-|few|TRBJ2-7|14|TRBV11-1
TGTGCCAGCAGCTTAGGCGGGGCCTCCTACGAGCAGTACTTC
CASSLGGASYEQYF
>TRBD2|-|TRBJ2-2|17|TRBV11-2
TGTGCCAGCAGCTTAGGTGTAGCGGGAGGGAACACCGGGGAGCTGTTTTTT
CASSLGVAGGNTGELFF
>TRBD1|-|TRBJ1-2|13|TRBV18
TGTGCCAGTTCCTACCCAGGGGGTAGTGGCTACACCTTC
CASSYPGGSGYTF
>TRBD1|-|TRBJ2-1|15|TRBV7-2
TGTGCCAGCAGCCCCCCGCGGGGACAGGGCAATGAGCAGTTCTTC
CASSPPRGQGNEQFF
>-|-|TRBJ1-5|13|TRBV19
TGTGCCAGTAGCCACGTAGGGGTTCAGCCCCAGCATTTT
CASSHVGVQPQHF
>-|-|TRBJ2-7|13|TRBV6-5
TGTGCCAGCAGTTATCCCGGTGCCACCGGGCAGTACTTC
CASSYPGATGQYF
>TRBD2|-|TRBJ2-7|14|TRBV9
TGTGCCAGCAGCGGGCGGGAGGGGACCTACGAGCAGTACTTC
CASSGREGTYEQYF
>-|-|TRBJ1-5|15|TRBV6-5
TGTGCCAGCAGTTACTCCTCAGCAAGCAATCAGCCCCAGCATTTT
CASSYSSASNQPQHF
>-|-|TRBJ1-4|14|TRBV6-5
TGTGCCAGCAGAGACAGGACTAGCGGTGAAAAACTGTTTTTT
CASRDRTSGEKLFF
>-|-|TRBJ1-3|12|TRBV9
TGTGCCAGCAGTTGGGGGGGAAACACCATATATTTT
CASSWGGNTIYF
>-|-|TRBJ2-1|11|TRBV9
TGTGCCAGCAGCGCCACAGGGGAGCAGTTCTTC
CASSATGEQFF
>TRBD1|once|TRBJ1-1|14|TRBV2
TGTGCCAGCAGTGTTCGGGACAGTCCTACTGAAGCTTTCTTT
CASSVRDSPTEAFF
>TRBD1|-|TRBJ2-7|15|TRBV28
TGTGCCAGCAGCCCGCCCGGGACAGGGGGCTACGAGCAGTACTTC
CASSPPGTGGYEQYF